The present entry profiles one T cell receptor beta chain with its context. Participant-reported clinical history was the basis for cohort assignment. This CDR3 spans 13 amino acids. J was trimmed by 8 bases and V by 6 bases; bases with no gene match: 6. This entry comes from a study of blood T cell repertoires in COVID-19. Clones were read by immunoSEQ multiplex PCR, and TCRdb kept only the in-frame ones, dropping some. This sample carries some 220,000 clones, about nine tenths of them seen once, and the ten largest clones take about 4%. The sequenced material came from PBMCs or T cells enriched from blood (not recorded which). This chain joins TRBV12-3 or TRBV12-4 and TRBJ1-4; 7 bases are shared with TRBD1. This receptor was identified in a woman aged 35 to 49 with acute COVID-19. The CDR3 DNA sequence: TGTGCCAGCAGATCGAACAGGGGAGAAAAACTGTTTTTT. Translating it yields CASRSNRGEKLFF.